One and the same sample provided the 31 T cell receptor beta chains below, sequenced in a study of shared clonotypes between healthy human individuals. Terminally differentiated effector memory CD45RA+ cells were excluded by CCR7 positive selection of CD45RO-negative cells. The assay was immunoSEQ multiplex PCR, and TCRdb's table has in-frame clones only and misses some. This repertoire shows under 2,000,000 clones, over 85% found once; its top ten account for 1% to 1.5%. The sample comprised naive CD8+ T cells sorted from blood. These receptors originate from a man between 18 and 35 years old in good health.

This chain connects TRBV10-2 to TRBJ2-1; TRBD2 matches at 8 bases. Looked up from germline, CDR1 is WSHSY and CDR2 is SAAADI. The CDR3 has 16 amino acids. The V segment lost 6 bases and the J segment 0 bases; nucleotides outside the gene matches: 7. CDR3 sequence (DNA): TGCGCCAGCAGGGAAAGAAGCGGGAGCTCCTACAATGAGCAGTTCTTC. It codes for CASRERSGSSYNEQFF.

The rearrangement joins TRBV21-1 to TRBJ2-7. TRBV21-1 is listed as a pseudogene. This CDR3 is 15 amino acids long. CDR3 nucleotide sequence: TGTGCCAGCAGGGATTTTTCGGACGGTGACTACGAGCAGTACTTC. Residues: CASRDFSDGDYEQYF.

Notes on this clone: Distinct nucleotide sequences in the sample also encode this CDR3. The chain is built from TRBV10-1 and TRBJ2-7; TRBD1 matches at 7 bases. The germline V gene has CDR1 WNHNN and CDR2 SYGVQD (reference sequence). CDR3 length: 14 residues. Unmatched junction bases numbered 4, after V lost 3 bases and J lost 2 bases. CDR3 coding DNA: TGCGCCAGCAGTGAAGACAGGGATCCCTACGAGCAGTACTTC. Amino acid sequence: CASSEDRDPYEQYF.

The chain couples TRBV6-1 to TRBJ2-7; 9 nucleotides agree with TRBD1. Losses at the gene ends were 5 bases for V and 6 bases for J; bases not matched to a gene: 11. CDR1 MNHNS and CDR2 SASEGT come from the germline V gene. CDR3 length equals 15 residues. The CDR3: CASSPRDRASSEQYF. DNA for the CDR3: TGTGCCAGCAGTCCCCGGGACAGGGCCTCAAGCGAGCAGTACTTC.

This rearrangement joins TRBV30 to TRBJ2-3; TRBD2 might be the D (7 bases). CDR1 is GTSNPN and CDR2 is SVGIG in the germline V gene (reference sequence). The CDR3 is 16 residues long. V lost 4 bases and J 4 bases, leaving 21 bases between the germline ends. CDR3 nucleotides: TGTGCCTGGAATCTGATGGGGGGGGGCCCCGCAGATACGCAGTATTTT. Translation gives CAWNLMGGGPADTQYF.

V gene TRBV2 combines with J gene TRBJ2-7; D gene uncertain. This CDR3 has 16 residues. Germline loops: CDR1 SNHLY, CDR2 FYNNEI. Trimming removed 2 bases at V and 3 bases at J, with 17 bases between. CDR3 loop: CASSEPSRDIYYEQYF. Written as DNA, the CDR3 is TGTGCCAGCAGTGAACCTTCACGAGACATTTACTACGAGCAGTACTTC.

The chain recombines TRBV11-2 with TRBJ2-1; 7 bases are shared with TRBD2. The CDR3 sequence is 16 residues long. Germline V gives CDR1 SGHAT, CDR2 FQNNGV. Trimming cost V 5 bases and J 3 bases; bases outside gene matches: 10. Here the CDR3 DNA reads TGTGCCAGCAGCCGGGACTTTGGCGGGAGCTACAATGAGCAGTTCTTC. It yields the protein CASSRDFGGSYNEQFF.

The genes are TRBV13 and TRBJ1-1; D not resolved. The CDR3 contains 15 residues. Germline CDR1 PRHDT, CDR2 FYEKMQ (reference sequence). The V gene lost 0 bases and the J gene lost 5 bases, with 13 bases spanning the gap. The CDR3 DNA reads as TGTGCCAGCAGCTTAGGCCCCTCACTGGGGACTGAAGCTTTCTTT. Translating gives CASSLGPSLGTEAFF.

With regard to this clone: The identical CDR3 is also encoded by other nucleotide sequences in the sample. The rearrangement uses TRBV19 and TRBJ2-1; D uncertain. Germline V gene lookup returns CDR1 LNHDA and CDR2 SQIVND (reference sequence). The CDR3 is 13 amino acids. The V end was cut by 5 bases, the J end by 0 bases, with 5 bases between. DNA of the CDR3: TGTGCCAGTAGTCCAGACTCCTACAATGAGCAGTTCTTC. Protein sequence: CASSPDSYNEQFF.

The chain carries TRBV15 and TRBJ1-1; no clear D. Germline lookup yields CDR1 LNHNV and CDR2 YYDKDF (reference sequence). The CDR3 runs to 14 residues. V lost 2 bases to trimming and J lost 1 base, with 8 bases between them. CDR3 region: CATSRPAENTEAFF. The CDR3 DNA sequence: TGTGCCACCAGCAGACCCGCCGAGAACACTGAAGCTTTCTTT.

The CDR3 DNA reads as TGTGCCAGCAGCCAGGGATCCTACGAGCAGTACTTC. Translating gives CASSQGSYEQYF. The chain links TRBV25-1 to TRBJ2-7, with D possibly being TRBD1 (5 bases). Trimming took off 6 bases at V and 1 base at J, with 7 bases between the two ends. There are 12 residues in the CDR3. Germline V gene lookup returns CDR1 MGHDK and CDR2 SYGVNS.

The chain recombines TRBV27 with TRBJ2-3, with D unresolved. CDR3 length: 14 residues. Germline V CDR1 and CDR2: MNHEY, SMNVEV (reference sequence). V lost 2 bases to trimming and J lost 5 bases, with 11 bases between them. CDR3 bases: TGTGCCAGCAGTTTACTGCCAGAAATAGATACGCAGTATTTT. The encoded protein is CASSLLPEIDTQYF.

The J gene is TRBJ2-1, the V gene TRBV11-3; 7 bases agree with TRBD1. CDR1 and CDR2 (germline): SGHNT, YENEEA. V lost 5 bases to trimming and J lost 2 bases; unmatched junction nucleotides: 9. There are 16 residues in the CDR3. CDR3 amino acids: CASSPSMDRTYNEQFF. In DNA form, the CDR3 reads TGTGCCAGCAGCCCCTCCATGGACAGGACCTACAATGAGCAGTTCTTC.

About this clone itself: The same CDR3 can be traced to other DNA sequences in this sample. The V gene is TRBV19, the J gene TRBJ2-7; D not certain. Trimming removed 1 base at V and 0 bases at J, with 4 bases between. Germline values: CDR1 LNHDA, CDR2 SQIVND (reference sequence). This CDR3 region has 13 residues. CDR3: CASSIGPSYEQYF. The DNA of the CDR3 is TGTGCCAGTAGTATAGGTCCCTCCTACGAGCAGTACTTC.

The chain combines TRBV25-1 with TRBJ1-1; D ambiguous. The V end lost 6 bases, the J end lost 5 bases, and 13 bases lay between the germline ends. The germline CDR1 and CDR2 sequences are MGHDK and SYGVNS. This CDR3 region has 13 residues. In DNA, the CDR3 is TGTGCCAGCAGATGGGAGGACTTGACTGAAGCTTTCTTT. It specifies CASRWEDLTEAFF. The full variable domain, rest sourced from reference TRBV25-1 and TRBJ1-1, is EADIYQTPRYLVIGTGKKITLECSQTMGHDKMYWYQQDPGMELHLIHYSYGVNSTEKGDLSSESTVSRIRTEHFPLTLESARPSHTSQYLCASRWEDLTEAFFGQGTRLTVV.

The chain uses TRBV13 and TRBJ1-3; a possible D gene is TRBD1 (5 bases). This CDR3 is built from 14 residues. Trimming took 5 bases from V and 2 from J, leaving 10 bases between them. Germline V CDR1 and CDR2: PRHDT, FYEKMQ (reference sequence). The chain's CDR3 is CASSAGTPGNTIYF. The CDR3 region has the DNA TGTGCCAGCAGCGCTGGGACTCCTGGAAACACCATATATTTT. Complete variable domain (other parts from reference TRBV13 and TRBJ1-3): AAGVIQSPRHLIKEKRETATLKCYPIPRHDTVYWYQQGPGQDPQFLISFYEKMQSDKGSIPDRFSAQQFSDYHSELNMSSLELGDSALYFCASSAGTPGNTIYFGEGSWLTVV.

This chain links TRBV9 with TRBJ2-5, with 10 bases lining up with TRBD2. Germline lookup yields CDR1 SGDLS and CDR2 YYNGEE. The CDR3 consists of 14 residues. J lost 4 bases, V lost 4 bases, and 4 bases had no gene match. In DNA, the CDR3 is TGTGCCAGCAGCCTAGCGGGAGTGGCAGAGACCCAGTACTTC. Translation: CASSLAGVAETQYF. Based on the CDR3 plus reference TRBV9 and TRBJ2-5, the full variable domain is DSGVTQTPKHLITATGQRVTLRCSPRSGDLSVYWYQQSLDQGLQFLIQYYNGEERAKGNILERFSAQQFPDLHSELNLSSLELGDSALYFCASSLAGVAETQYFGPGTRLLVL.

The chain couples TRBV27 to TRBJ1-2; maybe TRBD1 (6 bases). The germline V gene has CDR1 MNHEY and CDR2 SMNVEV (reference sequence). This CDR3 spans 16 amino acids. V was cut by 6 bases and J by 7 bases, with 24 bases left in between. The CDR3 loop is CASRMLGQKTAAGYTF. In nucleotides, the CDR3 is TGTGCCAGCAGGATGCTCGGACAGAAGACGGCTGCTGGCTACACCTTC.

The chain has TRBV27 and TRBJ2-7, with 7 bases identical to TRBD1. V gave up 4 bases and J gave up 4 bases; unmatched junction bases: 7. Germline CDR1 MNHEY, CDR2 SMNVEV (reference sequence). The CDR3 runs 14 residues. The CDR3 DNA sequence: TGTGCCAGCAGTTACAGGGGAGAGAGGTACGAGCAGTACTTC. It encodes CASSYRGERYEQYF.

The chain joins TRBV4-1 to TRBJ2-7; no definite D call. This CDR3 is built from 15 residues. CDR1 and CDR2 (germline): MGHRA, YSYEKL. Trimming cost V 1 base and J 0 bases, with 10 bases left between them. CDR3 residues: CASSQVGTNSYEQYF. The CDR3 nucleotides are TGCGCCAGCAGCCAAGTGGGTACAAACTCCTACGAGCAGTACTTC.

The chain joins TRBV7-8 to TRBJ2-7; D could derive from TRBD1 or TRBD2 (5 bases each). The CDR3 loop spans 15 amino acids. Germline CDR1 and CDR2: SGHVS and FQNEAQ. Trimming pared 0 bases from V and 1 base from J, leaving 10 bases between. Here the CDR3 DNA reads TGTGCCAGCAGCTTAGCCTGGGACGGATCCTACGAGCAGTACTTC. The encoded protein is CASSLAWDGSYEQYF.

The J gene is TRBJ1-5, the V gene TRBV10-3; D remains ambiguous. The ends were cut back, 4 bases at V and 1 base at J, with 8 bases in the middle. The germline gives CDR1 ENHRY, CDR2 SYGVKD. The CDR3 sequence is 14 residues long. The CDR3 DNA sequence: TGTGCCATCAGTGGACTAGGGAGCAATCAGCCCCAGCATTTT. Translation: CAISGLGSNQPQHF.

The chain carries TRBV6-5 and TRBJ1-1, with D unresolved. The V end lost 6 bases, the J end lost 2 bases, and 13 bases lay between the germline ends. Per the germline V gene, CDR1 is MNHEY and CDR2 is SVGAGI. CDR3 length: 14 residues. This CDR3 is CASSAGRTNTEAFF. CDR3 sequence (DNA): TGTGCCAGCAGCGCAGGACGGACCAACACTGAAGCTTTCTTT.

The V and J genes are TRBV9 and TRBJ2-7; TRBD2 is a possible D gene (6 bases). CDR3 length equals 12 residues. Germline values: CDR1 SGDLS, CDR2 YYNGEE. Trimming left V 4 bases short and J 6 bases short, with 11 bases between. The CDR3 is CASSSQTSEQYF. The CDR3 region has the DNA TGTGCCAGCAGCTCCCAGACTAGCGAGCAGTACTTC.

The chain links TRBV5-8 to TRBJ1-1; D remains ambiguous. The germline V gene encodes CDR1 SGHTS and CDR2 YDEGEE. The V and J ends lost 3 bases and 1 base respectively, with 10 bases between them. The CDR3 spans 14 residues. CDR3 coding DNA: TGTGCCAGCAGCTACTCGTGGGGGAACACTGAAGCTTTCTTT. Its protein product is CASSYSWGNTEAFF.

CDR3 sequence reads: CASSLMGGGRAAGELFF. CDR3 nucleotides: TGTGCCAGCAGTTTAATGGGGGGGGGACGGGCGGCCGGGGAGCTGTTTTTT. The rearrangement links TRBV27 to TRBJ2-2, with 7 bases fitting TRBD2. The CDR3 contains 17 residues. The V gene end was trimmed by 2 bases and the J gene end by 6 bases; junction bases not matched to a gene: 12. From germline, CDR1 is MNHEY and CDR2 SMNVEV (reference sequence).

This chain links TRBV5-3 with TRBJ2-5, with D hard to call. TRBV5-3 is an open reading frame, and its role is uncertain. Trimming took 7 bases from V and 5 from J, leaving 15 bases between them. The CDR3 loop spans 13 amino acids. The CDR3 sequence is CARDWGTEETQYF. The CDR3 bases are TGTGCCAGAGATTGGGGTACAGAGGAGACCCAGTACTTC.

The chain carries TRBV7-8 and TRBJ2-7, with D uncertain. V lost 5 bases and J 0 bases, leaving 11 bases between the germline ends. The V gene's germline CDR1 is SGHVS and CDR2 FQNEAQ. The CDR3 is 14 amino acids. CDR3 DNA: TGTGCCAGCAGCGGACCGGGTATCTCCTACGAGCAGTACTTC. The encoded protein is CASSGPGISYEQYF.

V usage is TRBV27 and J usage is TRBJ1-2; maybe TRBD1 (5 bases). Trimming took off 6 bases at V and 5 bases at J, with 13 bases between the two ends. Germline values: CDR1 MNHEY, CDR2 SMNVEV (reference sequence). This CDR3 has 13 residues. CDR3 coding DNA: TGTGCCAGCAGCCCCCTCGGGGGTTATGGCTACACCTTC. It is translated as CASSPLGGYGYTF.

The rearrangement uses TRBV4-3 and TRBJ2-4; D gene unclear. The CDR3 consists of 16 residues. CDR1 and CDR2 from the germline V gene are LGHNA and YSLEER. Deletions cut 0 bases from V and 0 bases from J, with 9 bases between. CDR3 in amino acids: CASSQDETIAKNIQYF. The CDR3 DNA reads as TGCGCCAGCAGCCAAGACGAAACTATAGCCAAAAACATTCAGTACTTC.

The chain uses TRBV6-8 and TRBJ1-6; D gene unclear. Per germline, CDR1 MNHGY and CDR2 SAAAGT. CDR3 size: 16 residues. Trimming stripped 0 bases from V and 7 bases from J, with 13 bases between. The CDR3 DNA reads as TGTGCCAGCAGTTACTCGCGTAGCCTACTAAATTCACCCCTCCACTTT. Translation gives CASSYSRSLLNSPLHF.